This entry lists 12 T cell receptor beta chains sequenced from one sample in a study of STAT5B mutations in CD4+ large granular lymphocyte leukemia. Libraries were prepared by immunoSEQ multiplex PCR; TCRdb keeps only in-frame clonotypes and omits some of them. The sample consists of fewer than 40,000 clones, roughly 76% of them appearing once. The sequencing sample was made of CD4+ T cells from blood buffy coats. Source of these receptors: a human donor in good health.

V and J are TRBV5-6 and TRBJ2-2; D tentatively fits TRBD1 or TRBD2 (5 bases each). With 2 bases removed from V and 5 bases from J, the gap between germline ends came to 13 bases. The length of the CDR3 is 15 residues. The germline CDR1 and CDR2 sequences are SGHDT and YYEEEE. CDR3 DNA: TGTGCCAGCAGCTTCCGGGGCGTCGGGACCGGGGAGCTGTTTTTT. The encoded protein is CASSFRGVGTGELFF.

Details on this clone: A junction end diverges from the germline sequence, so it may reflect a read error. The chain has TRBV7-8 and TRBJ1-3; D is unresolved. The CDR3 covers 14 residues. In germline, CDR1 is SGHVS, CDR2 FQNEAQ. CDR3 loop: CASTLERLGNTIYF. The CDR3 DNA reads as TGTGCCAGCACCTTAGAGAGGCTCGGAAACACCATATATTTT.

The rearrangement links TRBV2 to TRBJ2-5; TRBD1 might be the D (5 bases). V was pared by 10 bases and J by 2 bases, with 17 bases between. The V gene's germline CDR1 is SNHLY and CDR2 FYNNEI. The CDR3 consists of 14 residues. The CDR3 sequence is CAIKSDSIQETQYF. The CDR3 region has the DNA TGTGCCATTAAGTCTGACAGCATTCAAGAGACCCAGTACTTC.

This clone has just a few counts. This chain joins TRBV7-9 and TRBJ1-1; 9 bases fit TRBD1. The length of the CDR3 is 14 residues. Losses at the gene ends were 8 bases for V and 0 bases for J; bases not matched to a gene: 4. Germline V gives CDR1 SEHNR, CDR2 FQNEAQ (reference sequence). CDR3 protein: CASGTGPMNTEAFF. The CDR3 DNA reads TGTGCCAGCGGGACAGGGCCTATGAACACTGAAGCTTTCTTT.

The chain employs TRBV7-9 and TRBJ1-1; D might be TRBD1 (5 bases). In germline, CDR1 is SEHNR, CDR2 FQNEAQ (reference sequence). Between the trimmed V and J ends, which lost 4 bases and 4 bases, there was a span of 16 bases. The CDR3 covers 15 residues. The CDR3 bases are TGTGCCAGCAGCTCTGGGGGGAGGGGTTTCACTGAAGCTTTCTTT. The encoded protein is CASSSGGRGFTEAFF.

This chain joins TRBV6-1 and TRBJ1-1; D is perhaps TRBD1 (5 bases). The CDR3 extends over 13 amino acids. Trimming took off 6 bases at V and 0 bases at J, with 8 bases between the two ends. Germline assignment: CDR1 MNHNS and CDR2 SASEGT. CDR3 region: CASRRGVNTEAFF. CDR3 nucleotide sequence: TGTGCCAGCAGAAGGGGCGTGAACACTGAAGCTTTCTTT.

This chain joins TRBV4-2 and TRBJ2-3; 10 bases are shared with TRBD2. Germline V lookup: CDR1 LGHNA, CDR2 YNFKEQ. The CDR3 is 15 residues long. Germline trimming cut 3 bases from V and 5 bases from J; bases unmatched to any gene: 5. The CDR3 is CASSQTAGGGDTQYF. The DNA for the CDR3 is TGTGCCAGCAGCCAGACAGCGGGAGGGGGAGATACGCAGTATTTT.

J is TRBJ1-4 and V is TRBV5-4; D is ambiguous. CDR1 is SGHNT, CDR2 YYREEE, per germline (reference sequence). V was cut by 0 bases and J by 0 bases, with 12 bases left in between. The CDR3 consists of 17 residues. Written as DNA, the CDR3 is TGTGCCAGCAGCTTGGGGGCCGGGATGGCAACTAATGAAAAACTGTTTTTT. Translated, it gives CASSLGAGMATNEKLFF.

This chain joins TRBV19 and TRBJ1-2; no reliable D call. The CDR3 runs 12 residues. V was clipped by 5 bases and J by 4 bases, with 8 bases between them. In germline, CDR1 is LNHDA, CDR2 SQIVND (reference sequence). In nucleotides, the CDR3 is TGTGCCAGTAGTGAGGTCGTCTATGGCTACACCTTC. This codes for CASSEVVYGYTF. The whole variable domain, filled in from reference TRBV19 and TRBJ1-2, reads DGGITQSPKYLFRKEGQNVTLSCEQNLNHDAMYWYRQDPGQGLRLIYYSQIVNDFQKGDIAEGYSVSREKKESFPLTVTSAQKNPTAFYLCASSEVVYGYTFGSGTRLTVV.

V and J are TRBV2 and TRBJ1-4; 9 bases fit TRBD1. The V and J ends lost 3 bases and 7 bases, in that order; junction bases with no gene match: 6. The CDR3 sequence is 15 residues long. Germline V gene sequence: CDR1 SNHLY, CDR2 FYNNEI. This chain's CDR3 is CASSEGGQGGEKLFF. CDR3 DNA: TGTGCCAGCAGTGAGGGGGGACAGGGAGGTGAAAAACTGTTTTTT.

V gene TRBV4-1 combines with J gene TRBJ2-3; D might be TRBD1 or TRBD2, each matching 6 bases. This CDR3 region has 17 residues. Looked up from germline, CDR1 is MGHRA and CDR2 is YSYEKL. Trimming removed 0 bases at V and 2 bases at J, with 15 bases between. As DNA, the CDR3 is TGCGCCAGCAGCCAAGAGGCGGGGACACAGTACACAGATACGCAGTATTTT. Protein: CASSQEAGTQYTDTQYF.

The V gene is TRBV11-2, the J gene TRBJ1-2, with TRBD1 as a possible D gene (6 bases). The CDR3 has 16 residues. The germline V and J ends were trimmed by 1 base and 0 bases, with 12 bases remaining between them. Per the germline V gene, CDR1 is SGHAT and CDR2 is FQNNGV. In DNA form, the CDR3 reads TGTGCCAGCAGCTTAGTTGGGGGGGCGGCTAACTATGGCTACACCTTC. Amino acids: CASSLVGGAANYGYTF.